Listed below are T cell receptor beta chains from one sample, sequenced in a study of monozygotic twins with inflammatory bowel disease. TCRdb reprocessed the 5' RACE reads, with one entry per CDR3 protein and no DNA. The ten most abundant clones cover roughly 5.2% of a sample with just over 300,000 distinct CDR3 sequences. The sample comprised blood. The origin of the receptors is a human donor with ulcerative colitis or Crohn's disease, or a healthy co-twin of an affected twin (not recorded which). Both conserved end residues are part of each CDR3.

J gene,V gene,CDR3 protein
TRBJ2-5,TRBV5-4,CASSLYGSQTQYF
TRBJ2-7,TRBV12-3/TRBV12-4,CASSTSGGPYEQYF
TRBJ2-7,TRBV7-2,CASSLVGTGKIYEQYF
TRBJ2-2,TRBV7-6,CASSSRRLREGSSNTGELFF
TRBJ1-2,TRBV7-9,CASSLGQGGGYTF
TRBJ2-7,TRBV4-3,CASSQAGASSYEQYF
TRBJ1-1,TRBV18,CASSLTQGPMNTEAFF
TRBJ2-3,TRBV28,CAAVGADVADTQYF
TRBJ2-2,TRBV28,CASSLWTGGRTGELFF
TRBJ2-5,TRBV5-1,CASSFGSTTRETQYF
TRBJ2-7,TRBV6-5,CASTLPGSDEQYF
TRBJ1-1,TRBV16,CASSQPGWQKGPEAFF
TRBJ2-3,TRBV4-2,CASSLGGGYEDTQYF
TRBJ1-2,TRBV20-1,CSARALQTNYGYTF
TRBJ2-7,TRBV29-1,CSARRGSRYEQYF
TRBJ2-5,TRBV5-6,CASSSGLRGQETQYF
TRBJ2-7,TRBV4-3,CASSQGTGEGYEQYF
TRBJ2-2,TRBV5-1,CASSPYGQGELFF
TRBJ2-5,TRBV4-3,CASSQDQVRVETQYF
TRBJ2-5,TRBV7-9,CASSSARQEETQYF
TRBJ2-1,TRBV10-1,CASSEAAGLNEQFF
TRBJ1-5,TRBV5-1,CASSFNAEQPQHF
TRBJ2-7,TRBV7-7,CASSPRLAGSLAEQYF
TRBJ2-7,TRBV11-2,CASTLGGPGSYEQYF
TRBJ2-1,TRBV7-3,CASSLSLSSYNEQFF
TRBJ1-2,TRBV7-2,CASSPSGTGTYGYTF
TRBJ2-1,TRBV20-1,CSARKREGLYEQFF
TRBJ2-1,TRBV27,CASSFWAENNEQFF
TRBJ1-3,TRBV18,CASSSGQSGNTIYF
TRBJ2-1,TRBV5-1,CASSLRQGPYNEQFF
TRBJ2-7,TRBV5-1,CASSLDNYEQYF
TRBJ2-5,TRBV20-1,CSASGLLVAETQYF